The sequence of this T cell receptor beta chain was determined in a study of human T cells and chemical hapten exposure. Time point described: patch test 1, 2 weeks after DPC sensitization. Treatment described: therapeutic diphenylcyclopropenone sensitization with weekly scalp DPC. TCRdb redid the calling of the RACE reads with MiXCR, one entry per CDR3 protein. The table lists about 360,000 distinct CDR3 sequences, roughly 6.9% of them singletons. This clonotype turned up a few times. Between the trimmed V and J ends, which lost 4 bases and 0 bases, there was a span of 17 bases. CDR1 is KGHDR and CDR2 is SFDVKD in the germline V gene. The CDR3 covers 18 residues.

The origin of this receptor is a woman between 18 and 29 years old with alopecia areata. Some clones in this sample may be carry-over from other donors' samples. J is TRBJ2-2 and V is TRBV24-1; D is ambiguous. Sequenced material: whole blood, taken in connection with sensitization to the hapten diphenylcyclopropenone (DPC). As DNA, the CDR3 is TGTGCCACCAGTGACTCCTCCCGCGTGGGCCCGAACACCGGGGAGCTGTTTTTT. It specifies CATSDSSRVGPNTGELFF.